This T cell receptor beta chain is drawn from a study of T-cell memory formation after mild COVID-19. Whole-study results and caveats: Clones contracting day 15 to 85 were balanced CD4/CD8; later expanders leaned CD4+.

Of note for this clonotype: Antigen specificity is unknown.

The V gene's germline CDR1 is DFQATT and CDR2 SNEGSKA (reference sequence). After removal of 2 bases from V and 4 bases from J, the junction contained 14 bases not matched to a gene. The CDR3 is 16 residues long. Constant-segment primers were used for 5'RACE, and the resulting TCR alpha and TCR beta cDNA libraries carried sample barcodes and UMIs. TCRdb independently ran MiXCR on the 5' RACE reads; one entry per CDR3 protein. The data hold 500,000 to 650,000 distinct CDR3 sequences, with 20% to 25% observed a single time. The J gene is TRBJ2-7, the V gene TRBV20-1; 7 bases are a match to TRBD2. The sequencing sample was made of PBMCs or a T cell subset sorted from them (not recorded which). The receptor was derived from an adult woman who had mild COVID-19 (a few samples of this study predate the infection). Cell type and time point are not known. The CDR3 DNA reads as TGCAGTGCTAGACCTCTCTCTCTAGCGGAGATATACGAGCAGTACTTC. It codes for CSARPLSLAEIYEQYF.